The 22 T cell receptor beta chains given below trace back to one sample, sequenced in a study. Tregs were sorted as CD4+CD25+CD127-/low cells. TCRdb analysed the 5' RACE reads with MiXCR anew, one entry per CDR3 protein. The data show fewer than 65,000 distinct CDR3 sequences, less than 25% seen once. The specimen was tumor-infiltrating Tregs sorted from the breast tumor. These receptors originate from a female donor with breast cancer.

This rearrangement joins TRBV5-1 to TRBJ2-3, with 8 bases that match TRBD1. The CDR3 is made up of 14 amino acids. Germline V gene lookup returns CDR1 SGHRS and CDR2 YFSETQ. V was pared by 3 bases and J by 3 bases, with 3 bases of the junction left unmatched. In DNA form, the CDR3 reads TGCGCCAGCAGCTGGACAGGGAAAACAGATACGCAGTATTTT. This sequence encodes CASSWTGKTDTQYF.

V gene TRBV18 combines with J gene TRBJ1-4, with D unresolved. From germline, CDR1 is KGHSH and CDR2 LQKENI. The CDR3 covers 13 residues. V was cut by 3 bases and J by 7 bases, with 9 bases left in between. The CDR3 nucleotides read TGTGCCAGCTCACCCGACACGGTTGAAAAACTGTTTTTT. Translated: CASSPDTVEKLFF.

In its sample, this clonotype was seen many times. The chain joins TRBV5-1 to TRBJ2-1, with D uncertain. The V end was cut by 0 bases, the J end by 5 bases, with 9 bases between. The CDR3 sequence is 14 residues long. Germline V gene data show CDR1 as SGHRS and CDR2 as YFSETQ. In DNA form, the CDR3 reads TGCGCCAGCAGCTTGGCCATGAAACACAATGAGCAGTTCTTC. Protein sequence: CASSLAMKHNEQFF.

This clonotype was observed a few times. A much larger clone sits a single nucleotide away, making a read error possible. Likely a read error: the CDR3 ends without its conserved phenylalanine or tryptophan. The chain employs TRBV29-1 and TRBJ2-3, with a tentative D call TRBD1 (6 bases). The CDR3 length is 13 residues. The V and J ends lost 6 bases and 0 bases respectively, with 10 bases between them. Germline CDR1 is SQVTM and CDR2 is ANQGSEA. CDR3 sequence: CSVRGFSTDTQYY. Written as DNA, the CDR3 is TGCAGCGTGAGGGGGTTTAGCACAGATACGCAGTATTAT.

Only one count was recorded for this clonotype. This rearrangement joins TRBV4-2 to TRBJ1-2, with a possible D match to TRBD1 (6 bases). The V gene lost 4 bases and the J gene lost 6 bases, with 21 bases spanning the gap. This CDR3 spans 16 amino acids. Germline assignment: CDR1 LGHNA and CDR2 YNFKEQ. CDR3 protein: CASSLEPGAGADGYTF. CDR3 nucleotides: TGTGCCAGCAGCCTAGAACCCGGGGCAGGGGCGGATGGCTACACCTTC.

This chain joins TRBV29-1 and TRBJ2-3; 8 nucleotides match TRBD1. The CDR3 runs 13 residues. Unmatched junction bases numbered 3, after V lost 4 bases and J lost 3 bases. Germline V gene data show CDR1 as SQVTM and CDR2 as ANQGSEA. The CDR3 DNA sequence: TGCAGCGTTGTACGGGACAGGACAGATACGCAGTATTTT. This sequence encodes CSVVRDRTDTQYF.

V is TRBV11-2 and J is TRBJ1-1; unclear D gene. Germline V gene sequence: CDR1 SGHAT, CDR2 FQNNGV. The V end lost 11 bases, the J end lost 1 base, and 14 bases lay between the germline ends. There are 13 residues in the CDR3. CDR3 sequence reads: CADRSRANTEAFF. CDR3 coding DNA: TGTGCCGACCGATCCCGGGCGAACACTGAAGCTTTCTTT. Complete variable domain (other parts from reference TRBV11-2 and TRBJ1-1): EAGVAQSPRYKIIEKRQSVAFWCNPISGHATLYWYQQILGQGPKLLIQFQNNGVVDDSQLPKDRFSAERLKGVDSTLKIQPAKLEDSAVYLCADRSRANTEAFFGQGTRLTVV.

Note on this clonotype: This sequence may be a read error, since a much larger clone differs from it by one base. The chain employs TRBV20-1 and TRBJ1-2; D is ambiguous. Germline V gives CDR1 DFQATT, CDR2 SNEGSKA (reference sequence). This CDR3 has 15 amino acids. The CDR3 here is CSAGDLTSLHYGYTF. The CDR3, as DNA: TGCAGTGCTGGAGATTTAACGTCCCTACATTATGGCTACACCTTC.

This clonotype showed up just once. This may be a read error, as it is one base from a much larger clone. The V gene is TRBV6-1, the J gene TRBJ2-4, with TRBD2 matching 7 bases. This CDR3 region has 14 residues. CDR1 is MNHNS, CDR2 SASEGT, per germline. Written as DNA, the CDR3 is TGTGTCAGCAGTGCCGGACTAGTGGGGAACATTCAGTACTTC. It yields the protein CVSSAGLVGNIQYF.

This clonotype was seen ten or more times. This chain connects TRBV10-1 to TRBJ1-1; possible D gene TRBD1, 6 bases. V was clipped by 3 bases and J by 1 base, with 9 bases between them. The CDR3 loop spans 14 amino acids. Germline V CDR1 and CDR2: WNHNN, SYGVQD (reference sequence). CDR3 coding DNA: TGCGCCAGCAGTGACCCGGACAGGAACACTGAAGCTTTCTTT. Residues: CASSDPDRNTEAFF.

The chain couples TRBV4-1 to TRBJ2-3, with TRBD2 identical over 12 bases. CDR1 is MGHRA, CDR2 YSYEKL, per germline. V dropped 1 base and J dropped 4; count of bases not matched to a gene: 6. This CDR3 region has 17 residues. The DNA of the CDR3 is TGCGCCAGCAGCCAAGGGGCGACTAGCGGGAGTGCAGATACGCAGTATTTT. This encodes CASSQGATSGSADTQYF.

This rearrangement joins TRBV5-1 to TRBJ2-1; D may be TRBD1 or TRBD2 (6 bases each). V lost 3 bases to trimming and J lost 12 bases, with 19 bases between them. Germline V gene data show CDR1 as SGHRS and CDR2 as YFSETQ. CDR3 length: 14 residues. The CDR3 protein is CASSSGQTGDTQFF. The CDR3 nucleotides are TGCGCCAGCAGCTCTGGACAGACGGGAGATACGCAGTTCTTC.

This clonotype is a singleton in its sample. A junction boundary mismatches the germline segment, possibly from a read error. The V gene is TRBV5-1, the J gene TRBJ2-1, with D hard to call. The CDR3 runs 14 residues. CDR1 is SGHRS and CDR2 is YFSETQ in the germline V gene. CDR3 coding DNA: TGCGCCAGCAGCTTAATCATATATGACAAAGAGCAGTTCTTC. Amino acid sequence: CASSLIIYDKEQFF.

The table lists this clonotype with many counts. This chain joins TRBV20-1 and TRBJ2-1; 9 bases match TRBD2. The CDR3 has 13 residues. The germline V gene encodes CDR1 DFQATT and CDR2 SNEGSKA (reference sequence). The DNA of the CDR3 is TGCAGCCCCGAGGGCGGGAGGGGCAATGAGCAGTTCTTC. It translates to CSPEGGRGNEQFF.

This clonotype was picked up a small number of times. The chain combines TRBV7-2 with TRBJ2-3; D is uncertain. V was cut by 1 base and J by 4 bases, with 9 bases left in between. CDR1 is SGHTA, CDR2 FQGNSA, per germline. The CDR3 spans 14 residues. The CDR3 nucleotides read TGTGCCAGCAGCTTAGGGTTGTCCCCAGATACGCAGTATTTT. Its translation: CASSLGLSPDTQYF. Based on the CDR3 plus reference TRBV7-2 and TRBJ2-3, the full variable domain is GAGVSQSPSNKVTEKGKDVELRCDPISGHTALYWYRQSLGQGLEFLIYFQGNSAPDKSGLPSDRFSAERTGGSVSTLTIQRTQQEDSAVYLCASSLGLSPDTQYFGPGTRLTVL.

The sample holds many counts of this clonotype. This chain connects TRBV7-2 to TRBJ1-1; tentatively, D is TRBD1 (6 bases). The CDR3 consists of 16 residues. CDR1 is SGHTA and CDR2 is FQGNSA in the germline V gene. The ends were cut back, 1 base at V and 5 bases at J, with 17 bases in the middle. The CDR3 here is CASSLERTGGGTEAFF. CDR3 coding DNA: TGTGCCAGCAGCTTAGAGCGAACAGGAGGGGGTACTGAAGCTTTCTTT.

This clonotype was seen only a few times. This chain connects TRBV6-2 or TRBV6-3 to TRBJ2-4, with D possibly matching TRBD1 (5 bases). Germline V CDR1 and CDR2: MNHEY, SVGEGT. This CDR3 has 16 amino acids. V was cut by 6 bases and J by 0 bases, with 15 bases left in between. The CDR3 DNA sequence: TGTGCCAGCAGCTCCCAGACAGTCCTAGCCAAAAACATTCAGTACTTC. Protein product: CASSSQTVLAKNIQYF.

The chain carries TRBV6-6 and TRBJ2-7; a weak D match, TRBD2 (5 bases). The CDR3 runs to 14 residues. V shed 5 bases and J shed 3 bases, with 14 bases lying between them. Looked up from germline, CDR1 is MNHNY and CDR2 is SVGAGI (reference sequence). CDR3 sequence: CASSASGLNYEQYF. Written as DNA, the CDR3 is TGTGCCAGCAGTGCCAGTGGACTTAACTACGAGCAGTACTTC.

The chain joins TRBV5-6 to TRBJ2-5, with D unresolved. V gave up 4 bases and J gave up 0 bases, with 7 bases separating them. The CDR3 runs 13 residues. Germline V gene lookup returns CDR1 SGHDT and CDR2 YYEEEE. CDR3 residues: CASSPIYQETQYF. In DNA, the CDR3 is TGTGCCAGCAGCCCAATATACCAAGAGACCCAGTACTTC.

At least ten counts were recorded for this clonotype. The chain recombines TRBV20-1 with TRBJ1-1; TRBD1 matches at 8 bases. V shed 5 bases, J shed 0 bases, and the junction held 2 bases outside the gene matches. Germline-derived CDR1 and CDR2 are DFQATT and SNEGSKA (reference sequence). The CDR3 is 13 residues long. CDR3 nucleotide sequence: TGCAGTGCTTGGACAGGGATGAACACTGAAGCTTTCTTT. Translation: CSAWTGMNTEAFF.

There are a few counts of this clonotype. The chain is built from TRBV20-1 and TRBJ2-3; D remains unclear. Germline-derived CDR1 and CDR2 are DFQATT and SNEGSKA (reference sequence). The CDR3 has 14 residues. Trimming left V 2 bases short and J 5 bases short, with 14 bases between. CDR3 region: CSARSDPAGDTQYF. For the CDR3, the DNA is TGCAGTGCTAGATCGGACCCCGCCGGAGATACGCAGTATTTT.

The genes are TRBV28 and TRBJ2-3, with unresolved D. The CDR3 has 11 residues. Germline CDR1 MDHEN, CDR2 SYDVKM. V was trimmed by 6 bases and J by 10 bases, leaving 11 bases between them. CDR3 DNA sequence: TGTGCCAGCAGAGCGTTGACGGCGCAGTATTTT. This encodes CASRALTAQYF.